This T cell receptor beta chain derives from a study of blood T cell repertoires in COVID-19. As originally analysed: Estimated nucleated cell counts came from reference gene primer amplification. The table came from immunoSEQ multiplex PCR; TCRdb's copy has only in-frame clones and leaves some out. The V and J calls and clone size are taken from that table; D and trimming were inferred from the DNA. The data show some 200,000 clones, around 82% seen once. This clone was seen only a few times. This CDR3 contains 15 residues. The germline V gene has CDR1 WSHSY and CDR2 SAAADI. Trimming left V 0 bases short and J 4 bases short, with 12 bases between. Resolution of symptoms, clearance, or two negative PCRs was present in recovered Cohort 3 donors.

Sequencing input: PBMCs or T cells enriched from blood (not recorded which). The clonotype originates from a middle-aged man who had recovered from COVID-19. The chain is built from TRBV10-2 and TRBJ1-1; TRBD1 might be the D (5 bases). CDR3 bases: TGCGCCAGCAGTGAGTCGGGGGAGGTAGGCACTGAAGCTTTCTTT. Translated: CASSESGEVGTEAFF.